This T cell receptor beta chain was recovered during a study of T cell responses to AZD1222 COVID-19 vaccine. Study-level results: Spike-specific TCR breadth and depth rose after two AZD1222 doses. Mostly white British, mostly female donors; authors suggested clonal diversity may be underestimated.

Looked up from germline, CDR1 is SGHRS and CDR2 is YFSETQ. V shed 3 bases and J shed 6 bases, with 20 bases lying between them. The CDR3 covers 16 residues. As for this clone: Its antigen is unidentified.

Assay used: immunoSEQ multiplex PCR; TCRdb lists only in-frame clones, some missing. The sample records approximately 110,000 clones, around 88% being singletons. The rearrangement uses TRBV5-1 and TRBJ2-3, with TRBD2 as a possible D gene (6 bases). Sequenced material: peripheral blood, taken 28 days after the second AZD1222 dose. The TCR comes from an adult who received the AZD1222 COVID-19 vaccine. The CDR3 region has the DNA TGCGCCAGCAGCTGGGGGACTGGTGCGACCGGGGATACGCAGTATTTT. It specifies CASSWGTGATGDTQYF.